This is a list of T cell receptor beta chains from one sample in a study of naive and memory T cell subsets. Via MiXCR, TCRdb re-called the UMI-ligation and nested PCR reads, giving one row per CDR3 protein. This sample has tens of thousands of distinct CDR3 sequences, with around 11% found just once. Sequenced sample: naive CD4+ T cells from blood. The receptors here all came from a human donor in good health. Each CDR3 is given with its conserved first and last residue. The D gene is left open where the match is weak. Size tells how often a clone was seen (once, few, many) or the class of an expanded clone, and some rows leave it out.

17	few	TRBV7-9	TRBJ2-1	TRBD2	CASSLAQGSGRANEQFF	TGTGCCAGCAGCTTAGCGCAGGGTAGCGGGAGGGCCAATGAGCAGTTCTTC
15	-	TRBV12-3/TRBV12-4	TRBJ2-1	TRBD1	CASRTGTGGKNEQFF	TGTGCCAGCAGAACCGGGACAGGGGGCAAAAATGAGCAGTTCTTC
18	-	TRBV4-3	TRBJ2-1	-	CASSQGPPGGSSYNEQFF	TGCGCCAGCAGCCAAGGACCGCCGGGCGGCAGCTCCTACAATGAGCAGTTCTTC
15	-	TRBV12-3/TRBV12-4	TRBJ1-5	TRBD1	CASSFGTGVNQPQHF	TGTGCCAGCAGTTTCGGGACAGGGGTGAATCAGCCCCAGCATTTT
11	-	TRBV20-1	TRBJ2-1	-	CSAPDHNEQFF	TGCAGTGCTCCCGACCACAATGAGCAGTTCTTC
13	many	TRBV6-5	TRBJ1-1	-	CASSYVAAAEAFF	TGTGCCAGCAGTTACGTGGCTGCGGCTGAAGCTTTCTTT
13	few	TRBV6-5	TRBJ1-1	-	CASSFTARTEAFF	TGTGCCAGCAGCTTTACAGCCCGCACTGAAGCTTTCTTT
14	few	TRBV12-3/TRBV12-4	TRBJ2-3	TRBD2	CASFPSGSADTQYF	TGTGCCAGCTTCCCTAGCGGGAGTGCAGATACGCAGTATTTT
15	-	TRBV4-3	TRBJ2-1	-	CASSQAGSDYNEQFF	TGCGCCAGCAGCCAAGCCGGCAGTGACTACAATGAGCAGTTCTTC
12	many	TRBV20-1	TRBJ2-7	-	CSARQDSYEQYF	TGCAGTGCTCGACAGGACTCCTACGAGCAGTACTTC
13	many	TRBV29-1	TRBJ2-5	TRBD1	CSVEDAGQATQYF	TGCAGCGTTGAAGATGCCGGACAGGCGACCCAGTACTTC
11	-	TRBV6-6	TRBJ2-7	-	CASSSDSEQYF	TGTGCCAGCAGTTCCGACAGCGAGCAGTACTTC
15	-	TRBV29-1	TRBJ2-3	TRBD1	CSVVRDRVSTDTQYF	TGCAGCGTTGTACGGGACAGGGTTAGCACAGATACGCAGTATTTT
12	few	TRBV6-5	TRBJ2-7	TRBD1	CASRTGSYEQYF	TGTGCCAGCCGGACAGGGAGCTACGAGCAGTACTTC
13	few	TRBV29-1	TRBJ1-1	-	CSVVGGVNTEAFF	TGCAGCGTTGTTGGGGGCGTGAACACTGAAGCTTTCTTT
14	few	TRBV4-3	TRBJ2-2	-	CASSQNGVYGELFF	TGCGCCAGCAGCCAAAACGGCGTATACGGGGAGCTGTTTTTT
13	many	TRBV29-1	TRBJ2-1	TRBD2	CSVRTSSYNEQFF	TGCAGCGTGCGGACTAGCTCCTACAATGAGCAGTTCTTC
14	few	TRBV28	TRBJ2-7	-	CASSWIRASYEQYF	TGTGCCAGCAGTTGGATACGGGCCTCCTACGAGCAGTACTTC
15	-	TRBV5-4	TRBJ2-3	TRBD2	CASSGAGPSTDTQYF	TGTGCCAGCAGCGGAGCGGGACCCAGCACAGATACGCAGTATTTT
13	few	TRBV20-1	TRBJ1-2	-	CSARVPGWDGYTF	TGCAGTGCTAGAGTTCCCGGTTGGGATGGCTACACCTTC
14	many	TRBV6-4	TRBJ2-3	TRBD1	CASRNRGPTDTQYF	TGTGCCAGCAGAAACAGGGGGCCCACAGATACGCAGTATTTT
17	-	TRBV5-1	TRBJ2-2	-	CASSLAGAGATTGELFF	TGCGCCAGCAGCTTGGCCGGGGCGGGGGCCACCACCGGGGAGCTGTTTTTT
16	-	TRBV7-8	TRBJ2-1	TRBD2	CASSLITSGGYNEQFF	TGTGCCAGCAGCTTAATAACGAGCGGGGGGTACAATGAGCAGTTCTTC
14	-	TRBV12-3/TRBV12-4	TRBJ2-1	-	CASTFRVPYNEQFF	TGTGCCAGCACCTTTAGGGTACCCTACAATGAGCAGTTCTTC
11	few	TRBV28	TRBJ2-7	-	CASTDSYEQYF	TGTGCCAGCACAGACTCCTACGAGCAGTACTTC
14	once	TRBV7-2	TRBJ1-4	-	CASSLNHGPEKLFF	TGTGCCAGCAGCTTAAACCATGGCCCCGAAAAACTGTTTTTT
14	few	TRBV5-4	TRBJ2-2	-	CASSFTGNTGELFF	TGTGCCAGCAGCTTTACAGGGAACACCGGGGAGCTGTTTTTT
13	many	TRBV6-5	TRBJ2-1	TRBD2	CASSPPSGRGQFF	TGTGCCAGCAGTCCACCTAGCGGGAGGGGTCAGTTCTTC
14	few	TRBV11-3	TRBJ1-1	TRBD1	CASSLQTGATEAFF	TGTGCCAGCAGCCTCCAGACAGGGGCCACTGAAGCTTTCTTT
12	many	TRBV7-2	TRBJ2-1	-	CASSLVLDEQFF	TGTGCCAGCAGCTTAGTTTTGGATGAGCAGTTCTTC
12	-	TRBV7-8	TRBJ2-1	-	CASSARNNEQFF	TGTGCCAGCAGCGCCAGGAACAATGAGCAGTTCTTC
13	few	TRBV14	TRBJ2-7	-	CASSPRTVYEQYF	TGTGCCAGCAGCCCCCGGACAGTTTACGAGCAGTACTTC
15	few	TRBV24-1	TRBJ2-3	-	CATSDPRRPRDTQYF	TGTGCCACCAGTGACCCTAGGAGACCCCGAGATACGCAGTATTTT
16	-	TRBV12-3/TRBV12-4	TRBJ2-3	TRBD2	CASSPLAGPEADTQYF	TGTGCCAGCAGTCCACTAGCGGGCCCCGAGGCAGATACGCAGTATTTT
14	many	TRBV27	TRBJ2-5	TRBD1	CASRTQGAPETQYF	TGTGCCAGCAGAACACAGGGGGCCCCAGAGACCCAGTACTTC
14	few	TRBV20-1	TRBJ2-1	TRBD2	CSARTSGGYNEQFF	TGCAGTGCCCGGACTAGCGGGGGGTACAATGAGCAGTTCTTC
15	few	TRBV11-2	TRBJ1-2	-	CASSLAISHGHGYTF	TGTGCCAGCAGCTTAGCCATATCCCACGGACATGGCTACACCTTC
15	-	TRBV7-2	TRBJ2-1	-	CASSSRVGLYNEQFF	TGTGCCAGCAGTTCCAGAGTGGGGCTTTACAATGAGCAGTTCTTC
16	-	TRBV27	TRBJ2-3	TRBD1	CASSLYGTGGKDTQYF	TGTGCCAGCAGTTTATATGGGACAGGGGGCAAAGATACGCAGTATTTT
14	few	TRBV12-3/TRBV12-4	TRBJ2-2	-	CASRPIVITGELFF	TGTGCCAGCAGGCCCATTGTTATCACCGGGGAGCTGTTTTTT
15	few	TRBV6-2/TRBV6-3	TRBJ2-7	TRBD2	CASSPASGGIYEQYF	TGTGCCAGCAGTCCCGCTAGCGGGGGGATCTACGAGCAGTACTTC